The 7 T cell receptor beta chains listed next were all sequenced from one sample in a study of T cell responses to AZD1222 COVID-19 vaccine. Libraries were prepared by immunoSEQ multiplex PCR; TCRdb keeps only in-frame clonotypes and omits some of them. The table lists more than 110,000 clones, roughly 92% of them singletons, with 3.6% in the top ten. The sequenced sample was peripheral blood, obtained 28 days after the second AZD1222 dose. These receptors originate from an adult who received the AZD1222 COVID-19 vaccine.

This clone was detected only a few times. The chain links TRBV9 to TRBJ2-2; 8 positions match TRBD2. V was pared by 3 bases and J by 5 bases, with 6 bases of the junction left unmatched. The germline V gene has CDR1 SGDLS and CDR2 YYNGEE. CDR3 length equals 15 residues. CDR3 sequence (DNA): TGTGCCAGCAGCGCAACTAGCGGAAGGACCGGGGAGCTGTTTTTT. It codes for CASSATSGRTGELFF.

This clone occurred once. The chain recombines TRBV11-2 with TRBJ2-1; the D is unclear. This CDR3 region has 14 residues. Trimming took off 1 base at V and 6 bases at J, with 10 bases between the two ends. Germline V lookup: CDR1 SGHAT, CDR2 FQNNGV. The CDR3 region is CASSLVSFFNEQFF. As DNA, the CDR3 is TGTGCCAGCAGCTTAGTGAGTTTCTTCAATGAGCAGTTCTTC.

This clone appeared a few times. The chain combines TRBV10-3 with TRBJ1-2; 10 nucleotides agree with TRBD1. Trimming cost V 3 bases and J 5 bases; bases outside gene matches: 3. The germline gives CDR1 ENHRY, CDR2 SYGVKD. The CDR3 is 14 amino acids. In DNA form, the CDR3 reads TGTGCCATCAGTGATGACAGGGGGCTGTATGGCTACACCTTC. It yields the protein CAISDDRGLYGYTF.

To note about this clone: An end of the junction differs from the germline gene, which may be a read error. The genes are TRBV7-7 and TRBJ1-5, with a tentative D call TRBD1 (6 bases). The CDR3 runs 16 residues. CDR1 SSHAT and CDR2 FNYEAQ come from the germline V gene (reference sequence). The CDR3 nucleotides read TGTGCTAGCAGCTTAGACAGGCTTCTCCCCAATCAGCCCCAGCATTTT. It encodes CASSLDRLLPNQPQHF.

Here the CDR3 DNA reads TGTGCCTGGAGTGAGGACAGACAAGAGACCCAGTACTTC. This translates into CAWSEDRQETQYF. The rearrangement uses TRBV30 and TRBJ2-5; D is perhaps TRBD1 (6 bases). The V end lost 1 base, the J end lost 2 bases, and 8 bases lay between the germline ends. This CDR3 has 13 residues. Germline assignment: CDR1 GTSNPN and CDR2 SVGIG (reference sequence). The complete variable domain, with remaining parts taken from reference TRBV30 and TRBJ2-5, reads SQTIHQWPATLVQPVGSPLSLECTVEGTSNPNLYWYRQAAGRGLQLLFYSVGIGQISSEVPQNLSASRPQDRQFILSSKKLLLSDSGFYLCAWSEDRQETQYFGPGTRLLVL.

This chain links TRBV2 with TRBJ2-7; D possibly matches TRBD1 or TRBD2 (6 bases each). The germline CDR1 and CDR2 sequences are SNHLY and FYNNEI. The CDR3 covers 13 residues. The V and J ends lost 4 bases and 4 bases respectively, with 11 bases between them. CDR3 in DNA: TGTGCCAGCAGTGTGGGGGGCCCTTACGAGCAGTACTTC. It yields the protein CASSVGGPYEQYF.

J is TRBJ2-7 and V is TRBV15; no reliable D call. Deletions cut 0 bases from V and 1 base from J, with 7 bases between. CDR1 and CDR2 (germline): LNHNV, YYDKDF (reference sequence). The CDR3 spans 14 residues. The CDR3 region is CATSRELSSYEQYF. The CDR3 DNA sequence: TGTGCCACCAGCAGAGAGCTCAGTTCCTACGAGCAGTACTTC.